This T cell receptor beta chain was captured in a study of shared clonotypes between healthy human individuals. Study conclusions and caveats: Relative to their counterparts shared across all four donors, non-shared clonotypes exhibited diminished generation probabilities.

With regard to this clone: Its target is unknown.

Some clones are missing from TCRdb's copy, which holds only in-frame ones; the method was immunoSEQ multiplex PCR. This table holds over 700,000 clones, around 70% found once. The germline gives CDR1 LGHNA, CDR2 YNFKEQ. The CDR3 loop spans 15 amino acids. V was clipped by 6 bases and J by 5 bases; unmatched bases: 8. The TCR comes from a woman younger than 45 in good health. This chain joins TRBV4-2 and TRBJ2-3; 10 bases line up with TRBD1. The sequenced sample was memory CD4+ T cells sorted from blood. Specified subset: CD45RA-negative fraction. CDR3 DNA: TGTGCCAGCAGTCCGGGACAGGGGATGATAGATACGCAGTATTTT. It is translated as CASSPGQGMIDTQYF.